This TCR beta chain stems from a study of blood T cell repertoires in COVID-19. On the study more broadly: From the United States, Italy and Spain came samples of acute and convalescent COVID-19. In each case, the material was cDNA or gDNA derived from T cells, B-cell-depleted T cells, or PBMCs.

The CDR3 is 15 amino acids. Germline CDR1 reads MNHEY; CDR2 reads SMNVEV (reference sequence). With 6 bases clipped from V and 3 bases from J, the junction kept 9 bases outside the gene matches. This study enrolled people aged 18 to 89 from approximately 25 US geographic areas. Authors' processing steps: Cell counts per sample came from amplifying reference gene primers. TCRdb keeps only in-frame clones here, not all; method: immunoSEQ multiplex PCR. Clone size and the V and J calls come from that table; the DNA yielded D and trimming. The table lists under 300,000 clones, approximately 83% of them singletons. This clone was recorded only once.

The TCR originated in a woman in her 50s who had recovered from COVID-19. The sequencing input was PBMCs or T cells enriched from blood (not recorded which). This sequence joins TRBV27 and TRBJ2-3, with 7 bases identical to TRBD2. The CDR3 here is CASSRSGRGTDTQYF. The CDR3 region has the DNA TGTGCCAGCAGCCGTAGCGGGCGGGGGACAGATACGCAGTATTTT.